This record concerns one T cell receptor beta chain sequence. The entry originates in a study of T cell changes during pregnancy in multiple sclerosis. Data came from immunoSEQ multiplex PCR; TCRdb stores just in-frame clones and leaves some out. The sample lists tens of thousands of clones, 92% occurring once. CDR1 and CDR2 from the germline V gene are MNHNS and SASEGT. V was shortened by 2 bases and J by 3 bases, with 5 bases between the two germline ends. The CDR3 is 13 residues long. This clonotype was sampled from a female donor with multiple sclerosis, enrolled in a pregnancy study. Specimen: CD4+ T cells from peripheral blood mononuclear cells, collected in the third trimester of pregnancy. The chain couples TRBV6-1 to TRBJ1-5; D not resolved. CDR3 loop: CASSEHVNQPQHF. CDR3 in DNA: TGTGCCAGCAGTGAACATGTCAATCAGCCCCAGCATTTT.